These 9 T cell receptor beta chains came from one sample sequenced in a study of molecular identifiers for immune sequencing clone quantification. TCRdb re-analysed the PCR reads in MiXCR, keeping a single row per CDR3 protein. The data show approximately 500,000 distinct CDR3 sequences, 20% to 25% seen once. The specimen sequenced was naive CD8+ T cells from blood, with Jurkat cell RNA spiked in. The subset is: FACS-sorted CD8+CD4-CCR7+CD45RA+ naive T cells. The receptors shown here come from a human donor in good health. Some libraries in this study had Jurkat cell RNA spiked in.

About this clonotype itself: With a much larger clone just one base away, this may be a read error. The chain has TRBV30 and TRBJ2-7, with D hard to call. CDR1 GTSNPN and CDR2 SVGIG come from the germline V gene (reference sequence). This CDR3 is built from 13 residues. The CDR3 protein is CAWSGVAAYGQYF. CDR3 in DNA: TGTGCCTGGAGTGGAGTCGCCGCCTACGGGCAGTACTTC.

This clonotype was seen ten or more times. This chain connects TRBV5-6 to TRBJ2-3, with unresolved D. V dropped 4 bases and J dropped 6 bases, with 9 bases sitting between them. The CDR3 is made up of 12 amino acids. The germline gives CDR1 SGHDT, CDR2 YYEEEE. The CDR3 DNA reads as TGTGCCAGCAGCCTCCTTTCGGATACGCAGTATTTT. It yields the protein CASSLLSDTQYF.

V and J are TRBV9 and TRBJ2-7; no clear D. Trimming cost V 4 bases and J 0 bases, with 14 bases left between them. Germline-derived CDR1 and CDR2 are SGDLS and YYNGEE. CDR3 size: 15 residues. CDR3 region: CASSTQDGFSYEQYF. The CDR3 nucleotides read TGTGCCAGCAGCACTCAGGACGGGTTCTCCTACGAGCAGTACTTC.

This clonotype came up many times. The genes are TRBV7-8 and TRBJ2-5, with D hard to call. There are 14 residues in the CDR3. The V and J ends lost 5 bases and 1 base respectively, with 11 bases between them. Germline V gene sequence: CDR1 SGHVS, CDR2 FQNEAQ. The CDR3 region has the DNA TGTGCCAGCAGCCAACCCTTGGGCCAAGAGACCCAGTACTTC. Amino acid sequence: CASSQPLGQETQYF.

Details on this clonotype: The junction departs from germline at one end; a sequencing error may be responsible. V usage is TRBV29-1 and J usage is TRBJ1-1; D not resolved. This CDR3 spans 13 amino acids. CDR1 and CDR2 (germline): SQVTM, ANQGSEA. CDR3 loop: CSVQEARGTEAFF. CDR3 nucleotides: TGCAGCGTTCAAGAGGCCAGAGGGACTGAAGCTTTCTTT.

The CDR3 sequence: CASSRPPKETQYF. The DNA for the CDR3 is TGTGCCAGCAGCCGCCCCCCCAAAGAGACCCAGTACTTC. This chain uses TRBV12-3 or TRBV12-4 with TRBJ2-5, with no clear D. This CDR3 region has 13 residues. The V and J ends lost 6 bases and 3 bases respectively, with 11 bases between them.

The chain recombines TRBV27 with TRBJ2-1; 9 nucleotides line up with TRBD1. This CDR3 has 14 residues. Germline values: CDR1 MNHEY, CDR2 SMNVEV (reference sequence). The V segment lost 7 bases and the J segment 5 bases; nucleotides outside the gene matches: 6. CDR3 in DNA: TGTGCCAGCATCGGGACAGGGATTAACAATGAGCAGTTCTTC. Translated: CASIGTGINNEQFF.

The V and J genes are TRBV5-4 and TRBJ2-3; maybe TRBD1 (6 bases). CDR1 and CDR2 from the germline V gene are SGHNT and YYREEE (reference sequence). This CDR3 region has 12 residues. Trimming left V 9 bases short and J 2 bases short, with 10 bases between. Here the CDR3 reads CATTGYTDTQYF. The CDR3 DNA sequence: TGTGCCACCACAGGGTACACAGATACGCAGTATTTT. Filled out from reference TRBV5-4 and TRBJ2-3, the complete variable domain reads ETGVTQSPTHLIKTRGQQVTLRCSSQSGHNTVSWYQQALGQGPQFIFQYYREEENGRGNFPPRFSGLQFPNYSSELNVNALELDDSALYLCATTGYTDTQYFGPGTRLTVL.

This clonotype has ten or more counts. The CDR3 loop is CASSQGWNQPQHF. The CDR3 DNA follows: TGTGCCAGCAGCCAAGGATGGAATCAGCCCCAGCATTTT. The chain is built from TRBV14 and TRBJ1-5, with unresolved D. Germline CDR1 is SGHDN and CDR2 is FVKESK. The CDR3 spans 13 residues. V lost 1 base to trimming and J lost 4 bases, with 5 bases between them.